A single sample gave rise to the 14 T cell receptor beta chains below, sequenced in a study of blood T cells in healthy people across ages (dated by TCRdb to about 2015). The library was prepared using 5' RACE. Sequencing was carried out with an Illumina HiSeq 2500. A second roughly 6 to 11 cycle PCR used a sample-barcoded 5' primer and a J-beta primer mix. The public reads were reprocessed in TCRdb via fastp at Q25 and MiXCR, keeping in-frame beta chains. Each CDR3 protein gets just one entry, which takes the most common genes and DNA from the rows behind it. Across this sample there are around 900,000 distinct CDR3 sequences, with roughly 47% seen only once. The top ten clonotypes cover about a fifth of the sample. The sequencing sample was made of blood. These receptors were obtained from a woman aged 55-69 years in good health.

The V gene is TRBV7-2, the J gene TRBJ2-6, with TRBD2 matching over 7 bases. From germline, CDR1 is SGHTA and CDR2 FQGNSA. The ends lost 0 bases at V and 0 bases at J; junction bases unmatched: 2. CDR3 length: 17 amino acids. CDR3 nucleotides: TGTGCCAGCAGCTTAGCGGGAGGGAGCTCTGGGGCCAACGTCCTGACTTTC. Translation: CASSLAGGSSGANVLTF.

The chain employs TRBV7-3 and TRBJ2-3; D is ambiguous. V was clipped by 4 bases and J by 7 bases, with 12 bases between them. CDR3 length: 13 amino acids. The germline V gene encodes CDR1 SGHTA and CDR2 FQGTGA. Here the CDR3 reads CASSSTGKNTQYF. Here the CDR3 DNA reads TGTGCCAGCAGCTCTACGGGCAAGAATACGCAGTATTTT.

The chain has TRBV28 and TRBJ2-1; 9 bases are a match to TRBD1. The germline V gene has CDR1 MDHEN and CDR2 SYDVKM. The CDR3 contains 15 residues. V lost 5 bases to trimming and J lost 3 bases; unmatched junction nucleotides: 5. The CDR3 here is CASSLDRGGYNEQFF. The CDR3 nucleotides are TGTGCCAGCAGTCTCGACAGGGGGGGCTACAATGAGCAGTTCTTC. Variable domain in full (rest from reference TRBV28 and TRBJ2-1): DVKVTQSSRYLVKRTGEKVFLECVQDMDHENMFWYRQDPGLGLRLIYFSYDVKMKEKGDIPEGYSVSREKKERFSLILESASTNQTSMYLCASSLDRGGYNEQFFGPGTRLTVL.

This clonotype has a handful of counts. The rearrangement links TRBV11-2 to TRBJ1-2; possible D gene TRBD1, 6 bases. The germline V gene encodes CDR1 SGHAT and CDR2 FQNNGV. V dropped 5 bases and J dropped 0 bases, with 13 bases sitting between them. The CDR3 runs 15 residues. CDR3 sequence reads: CASSQTTGPNYGYTF. CDR3 bases: TGTGCCAGCAGCCAAACGACAGGACCTAACTATGGCTACACCTTC.

V and J are TRBV5-4 and TRBJ2-3; 7 nucleotides match TRBD1. This CDR3 comprises 15 residues. Germline CDR1 and CDR2: SGHNT and YYREEE (reference sequence). V shed 1 base, J shed 5 bases, and the junction held 7 bases outside the gene matches. Here the CDR3 DNA reads TGTGCCAGCAGCTTGAGGTCAGGGGGAATAGATACGCAGTATTTT. This gives the protein CASSLRSGGIDTQYF.

The chain is built from TRBV20-1 and TRBJ2-3, with D tentatively TRBD2 (6 bases). This CDR3 has 13 residues. The V end lost 5 bases, the J end lost 1 base, and 10 bases lay between the germline ends. Germline-derived CDR1 and CDR2 are DFQATT and SNEGSKA (reference sequence). In nucleotides, the CDR3 is TGCAGTGCTTCCTGGGGGGGCACAGATACGCAGTATTTT. As protein: CSASWGGTDTQYF.

The chain employs TRBV5-1 and TRBJ2-1; D may be TRBD2 (7 bases). With 3 bases removed from V and 5 bases from J, the gap between germline ends came to 18 bases. Germline V gene lookup returns CDR1 SGHRS and CDR2 YFSETQ. This CDR3 is 16 amino acids long. The CDR3, as DNA: TGCGCCAGCAGCTGGGAGGGGACAAGGAGAAACAATGAGCAGTTCTTC. It yields the protein CASSWEGTRRNNEQFF.

This clonotype was recorded a few times. The chain uses TRBV7-9 and TRBJ2-6; TRBD1 aligns across 8 bases. Trimming took 5 bases from V and 12 from J; bases not matched to a gene: 12. CDR3 length: 15 residues. CDR1 and CDR2 (germline): SEHNR, FQNEAQ (reference sequence). This chain's CDR3 is CASSLLMGQASVLTF. The CDR3 DNA follows: TGTGCCAGCAGCCTACTAATGGGACAGGCAAGCGTCCTGACTTTC.

CDR3 bases: TGTGCCAGCAGCCAAGTTACGGAACGACATCAGTTCTTC. Translating gives CASSQVTERHQFF. J is TRBJ2-1 and V is TRBV14; D gene ambiguous. Trimming cost V 1 base and J 13 bases, with 14 bases left between them. Germline values: CDR1 SGHDN, CDR2 FVKESK. The CDR3 sequence is 13 residues long.

This chain joins TRBV5-5 and TRBJ2-1, with no clear D. The V end lost 7 bases, the J end lost 1 base, and 12 bases lay between the germline ends. This CDR3 is 14 amino acids long. Per the germline V gene, CDR1 is SGHKS and CDR2 is YYEKEE (reference sequence). Written as DNA, the CDR3 is TGTGCCAGCCTTTTGGGTAGATCCTACAATGAGCAGTTCTTC. Its translation: CASLLGRSYNEQFF.

This clonotype was counted only a few times. The chain is built from TRBV15 and TRBJ2-7, with TRBD1 as a possible D gene (6 bases). V lost 4 bases and J lost 3, with 19 bases in between. Germline lookup yields CDR1 LNHNV and CDR2 YYDKDF (reference sequence). This CDR3 spans 16 amino acids. The CDR3 sequence: CATSTPSGHKFYEQYF. CDR3 nucleotide sequence: TGTGCCACCAGCACGCCTTCGGGACATAAGTTCTACGAGCAGTACTTC.

V and J are TRBV28 and TRBJ2-5; D unclear. The last part of the DNA fits TRBJ2-7 better; the J call may be wrong. Germline V gene data show CDR1 as MDHEN and CDR2 as SYDVKM. The CDR3 runs 15 residues. The CDR3 is CASSETGARNHEQYF. Here the CDR3 DNA reads TGTGCCAGCAGCGAAACCGGTGCGCGAAACCACGAGCAGTACTTC.

The chain has TRBV5-1 and TRBJ2-5; 11 positions agree with TRBD2. Germline V CDR1 and CDR2: SGHRS, YFSETQ. The CDR3 spans 15 residues. J gave up 5 bases and V 5 bases, and 8 bases lay outside the gene matches. The CDR3 spells CASSQGTSGTETQYF. In nucleotides, the CDR3 is TGCGCCAGCAGTCAAGGGACTAGCGGCACGGAGACCCAGTACTTC.

The chain joins TRBV4-3 to TRBJ1-4; D perhaps matches TRBD1 (5 bases). V was cut by 0 bases and J by 6 bases, with 11 bases left in between. Germline CDR1 reads LGHNA; CDR2 reads YSLEER. The CDR3 has 15 amino acids. The CDR3 loop is CASSQDSGWDEKLFF. Here the CDR3 DNA reads TGCGCCAGCAGCCAAGACTCAGGGTGGGATGAAAAACTGTTTTTT.